The clone carrying this T cell receptor (beta chain) appeared a single time. What it recognizes is unknown. These data belong to a study of cytomegalovirus exposure and HLA in healthy donors. Regarding the study as a whole: The tendency of first-cohort TCR clusters to co-occur in the 130 or so validation repertoires was identified by a subsequent analysis.

Germline CDR1 reads MDHEN; CDR2 reads SYDVKM. Trimming pared 1 base from V and 1 base from J, leaving 8 bases between. The CDR3 has 14 amino acids. Measured with immunoSEQ multiplex PCR; TCRdb has only the in-frame clones, and not every one. The sample consists of just under 150,000 clones, approximately 90% of them appearing once. This rearrangement joins TRBV28 to TRBJ2-7; the D gene is possibly TRBD1 (5 bases). The specimen was PBMCs. The clonotype originates from a man between 18 and 35 years old in good health and CMV-seropositive. The CDR3: CASSLSDSSYEQYF. In DNA form, the CDR3 reads TGTGCCAGCAGTTTATCAGACAGTTCCTACGAGCAGTACTTC.